Described below is a single T cell receptor (beta chain) sequence and its context. The antigen remains undetermined. The CDR3 has 14 amino acids. Between the trimmed V and J ends, which lost 0 bases and 11 bases, there was a span of 16 bases. The germline V gene encodes CDR1 MNHEY and CDR2 SMNVEV (reference sequence). This entry is derived from a study of T cell responses to AZD1222 COVID-19 vaccine. On the study more broadly: Second-dose groups at about 4 or about 12 weeks were pooled.

Repertoires were generated with immunoSEQ multiplex PCR, while TCRdb's copy carries only in-frame clones and drops some. The repertoire holds some 140,000 clones, around nine tenths seen once, with 1.5% to 2% in the top ten. Study-level findings and limits: As reported, nearly half of all spike-specific TCRs target variant regions that are unmutated. Seropositive AZD1222 recipients at baseline numbered only five or six. Scientists sampled the repertoires only once the peak T cell response had passed.

Sequencing used peripheral blood, obtained on day 0 of AZD1222 vaccination. The source of this sequence is an adult in good health. The rearrangement links TRBV27 to TRBJ1-1, with D uncertain. The CDR3 loop reads CASSLSGVQNGAFF. In nucleotides, the CDR3 is TGTGCCAGCAGTTTATCCGGCGTACAAAATGGGGCTTTCTTT.